The next 27 T cell receptor beta chains were all read from a single sample in a study of cytomegalovirus exposure and HLA in healthy donors. The PCR made use of 60 Vbeta and 13 Jbeta primers. Data came from immunoSEQ multiplex PCR; TCRdb stores just in-frame clones and leaves some out. The data show 150,000 to 200,000 clones, with 75% to 85% seen just once and 1.4% held by the top ten. The sample taken for sequencing was PBMCs. These receptors all stem from a woman in her thirties in good health and CMV-seropositive.

The sample holds a few counts of this clone. J is TRBJ2-1 and V is TRBV2; 11 bases are shared with TRBD2. The CDR3 consists of 13 residues. V was pared by 11 bases and J by 11 bases, with 11 bases of the junction left unmatched. The germline CDR1 and CDR2 sequences are SNHLY and FYNNEI. CDR3 sequence reads: CASSTSGKVQQFF. CDR3 in DNA: TGTGCCTCCTCGACTAGCGGGAAGGTTCAGCAGTTCTTC.

The chain is built from TRBV28 and TRBJ2-5; 14 positions match TRBD2. With V trimmed by 6 bases and J by 7 bases, 13 bases remained unmatched. CDR1 and CDR2 from the germline V gene are MDHEN and SYDVKM. The CDR3 runs to 17 residues. The CDR3 DNA follows: TGTGCCAGCAGGCGGACGACTAGCGGGAGGGCCGCTGGGACCCAGTACTTC. It translates to CASRRTTSGRAAGTQYF.

The chain employs TRBV29-1 and TRBJ2-2, with a possible D match to TRBD1 (5 bases). Germline V gene sequence: CDR1 SQVTM, CDR2 ANQGSEA. V lost 4 bases to trimming and J lost 5 bases, with 11 bases between them. The CDR3 contains 13 residues. The CDR3 bases are TGCAGCGTTGTTTGGTCAGGGACCGGGGAGCTGTTTTTT. Residues: CSVVWSGTGELFF.

This chain uses TRBV11-2 with TRBJ1-1; D may be TRBD1 (6 bases). Deletions cut 3 bases from V and 2 bases from J, with 13 bases between. Germline V gene lookup returns CDR1 SGHAT and CDR2 FQNNGV. The CDR3 runs 15 residues. The CDR3 region is CASSFRQGTNTEAFF. In DNA, the CDR3 is TGTGCCAGCAGCTTCAGGCAGGGGACAAACACTGAAGCTTTCTTT.

The rearrangement joins TRBV18 to TRBJ1-1; D perhaps matches TRBD1 (6 bases). CDR1 KGHSH and CDR2 LQKENI come from the germline V gene. The CDR3 runs 12 residues. V lost 4 bases, J lost 5 bases, and 8 bases lay in between. Here the CDR3 reads CASSQQGTEAFF. Here the CDR3 DNA reads TGTGCCAGCTCACAACAGGGTACTGAAGCTTTCTTT.

This clone has a handful of counts. The rearrangement joins TRBV7-9 to TRBJ1-2; D is perhaps TRBD1 (6 bases). V was cut by 4 bases and J by 7 bases, with 19 bases left in between. The CDR3 sequence is 15 residues long. The germline gives CDR1 SEHNR, CDR2 FQNEAQ (reference sequence). The CDR3 bases are TGTGCCAGCAGCTCCCCTGGGGGGGCTCTGAGTGGCTACACCTTC. Translating it yields CASSSPGGALSGYTF.

In its sample, this clone was seen a few times. The chain has TRBV7-9 and TRBJ2-1; no reliable D call. Germline CDR1 SEHNR, CDR2 FQNEAQ (reference sequence). Trimming took 1 base from V and 2 from J, leaving 9 bases between them. The length of the CDR3 is 15 residues. As DNA, the CDR3 is TGTGCCAGCAGCTTAGATGGAGAACCCTACAATGAGCAGTTCTTC. It is translated as CASSLDGEPYNEQFF.

This clone was detected a few times. This chain uses TRBV10-1 with TRBJ2-7; D may be TRBD2 (5 bases). V lost 2 bases, J lost 4 bases, and 12 bases lay in between. Germline V lookup: CDR1 WNHNN, CDR2 SYGVQD (reference sequence). The length of the CDR3 is 14 residues. For the CDR3, the DNA is TGCGCCAGCAGTGAGGGTCCAGCGGAGTACGAGCAGTACTTC. Its translation is CASSEGPAEYEQYF.

The chain combines TRBV7-9 with TRBJ1-1; no clear D. The CDR3 extends over 13 amino acids. CDR1 is SEHNR, CDR2 FQNEAQ, per germline (reference sequence). Between the trimmed V and J ends, which lost 7 bases and 8 bases, there was a span of 17 bases. CDR3 loop: CASTSPGWAEAFF. The CDR3 coding sequence is TGTGCCAGCACCTCACCGGGGTGGGCAGAAGCTTTCTTT.

The CDR3: CASSDMGQGQETQYF. DNA for the CDR3: TGTGCCAGCAGCGACATGGGACAGGGCCAAGAGACCCAGTACTTC. This chain links TRBV7-7 with TRBJ2-5; 9 nucleotides align to TRBD1. In germline, CDR1 is SSHAT, CDR2 FNYEAQ (reference sequence). Unmatched junction bases numbered 5, after V lost 5 bases and J lost 1 base. This CDR3 is 15 amino acids long.

V gene TRBV11-3 combines with J gene TRBJ1-2; no firm D call. Trimming removed 5 bases from V and 4 bases from J, with 17 bases in between. CDR3 length equals 15 residues. CDR1 and CDR2 from the germline V gene are SGHNT and YENEEA. Here the CDR3 DNA reads TGTGCCAGCAGCCCCCCGGGCGGGTTCCTCTATGGCTACACCTTC. Its translation: CASSPPGGFLYGYTF. The full variable domain, with the rest looked up from reference TRBV11-3 and TRBJ1-2, is EAGVVQSPRYKIIEKKQPVAFWCNPISGHNTLYWYLQNLGQGPELLIRYENEEAVDDSQLPKDRFSAERLKGVDSTLKIQPAELGDSAVYLCASSPPGGFLYGYTFGSGTRLTVV.

A few counts support this clone. The V gene is TRBV5-1, the J gene TRBJ1-1, with 8 positions matching TRBD1. CDR1 is SGHRS and CDR2 is YFSETQ in the germline V gene. This CDR3 is 14 amino acids long. Trimming took 4 bases from V and 2 from J; bases not matched to a gene: 4. Here the CDR3 reads CASSPGTGNTEAFF. The CDR3 DNA is TGCGCCAGCAGCCCCGGGACAGGTAACACTGAAGCTTTCTTT.

V gene TRBV5-4 combines with J gene TRBJ1-1, with D unresolved. V lost 4 bases and J lost 5, with 15 bases in between. The germline V gene has CDR1 SGHNT and CDR2 YYREEE (reference sequence). The CDR3 spans 14 residues. Written as DNA, the CDR3 is TGTGCCAGCAGCAAGGCCCAGGTAGGTACTGAAGCTTTCTTT. Protein: CASSKAQVGTEAFF.

The CDR3 reads CASRLLDEQYF. DNA of the CDR3: TGCGCCAGCAGACTTCTGGACGAGCAGTACTTC. This rearrangement joins TRBV5-1 to TRBJ2-7; D gene ambiguous. V lost 5 bases to trimming and J lost 5 bases, with 8 bases between them. CDR1 is SGHRS and CDR2 is YFSETQ in the germline V gene. The CDR3 runs 11 residues.

The chain joins TRBV28 to TRBJ1-2, with 7 positions matching TRBD1. The germline CDR1 and CDR2 sequences are MDHEN and SYDVKM. The J segment lost 10 bases and the V segment lost 3 bases, leaving 8 bases of the junction unmatched. The CDR3 runs to 13 residues. The CDR3 protein is CASSFTGARAYTF. The CDR3 coding sequence is TGTGCCAGCAGTTTTACAGGGGCCCGAGCCTACACCTTC.

This chain joins TRBV19 and TRBJ2-2; the D gene is possibly TRBD2 (6 bases). The germline gives CDR1 LNHDA, CDR2 SQIVND (reference sequence). The CDR3 is 14 residues long. The V and J ends lost 4 bases and 3 bases respectively, with 9 bases between them. The chain's CDR3 is CASSTSADTGELFF. The CDR3 DNA is TGTGCCAGTAGTACTAGCGCAGACACCGGGGAGCTGTTTTTT.

V is TRBV28 and J is TRBJ2-6, with D possibly being TRBD1 (5 bases). V was pared by 3 bases and J by 0 bases, with 12 bases between. There are 17 residues in the CDR3. Germline V gene sequence: CDR1 MDHEN, CDR2 SYDVKM. In DNA, the CDR3 is TGTGCCAGCAGTTTTGCAGGGTTAGACTCTGGGGCCAACGTCCTGACTTTC. It codes for CASSFAGLDSGANVLTF.

V usage is TRBV18 and J usage is TRBJ2-1, with TRBD1 matching over 9 bases. Trimming took 0 bases from V and 5 from J; bases not matched to a gene: 5. This CDR3 comprises 16 residues. The germline V gene has CDR1 KGHSH and CDR2 LQKENI. The CDR3 nucleotides read TGTGCCAGCTCACCACCTACAGGGGGCTTAGACAATGAGCAGTTCTTC. This codes for CASSPPTGGLDNEQFF.

This sequence joins TRBV4-1 and TRBJ1-4; no clear D. CDR1 MGHRA and CDR2 YSYEKL come from the germline V gene. The CDR3 runs to 14 residues. V lost 7 bases, J lost 4 bases, and 13 bases lay in between. The CDR3 DNA sequence: TGCGCCAGCACCCCATCACAGAATAATGAAAAACTGTTTTTT. Its translation is CASTPSQNNEKLFF.

The chain has TRBV7-2 and TRBJ1-2, with 8 nucleotides matching TRBD1. Germline-derived CDR1 and CDR2 are SGHTA and FQGNSA. The V segment lost 5 bases and the J segment 4 bases; nucleotides outside the gene matches: 6. The CDR3 loop spans 14 amino acids. CDR3 in amino acids: CASSPGQGLYGYTF. The CDR3 nucleotides are TGTGCCAGCAGCCCCGGACAGGGCCTCTATGGCTACACCTTC.

The chain joins TRBV6-1 to TRBJ2-5; 7 positions agree with TRBD1. The DNA end favors TRBJ2-7, so the J call may be wrong. Germline CDR1 and CDR2: MNHNS and SASEGT. CDR3 length equals 12 residues. The CDR3 nucleotides are TGTGCCACCGGGACAGTTCCCTACGAGCAGTACTTC. Translating it yields CATGTVPYEQYF.

The chain joins TRBV30 to TRBJ1-1, with a possible D match to TRBD1 (5 bases). The CDR3 runs to 16 residues. Germline V gene lookup returns CDR1 GTSNPN and CDR2 SVGIG (reference sequence). V was cut by 3 bases and J by 5 bases, with 22 bases left in between. DNA of the CDR3: TGTGCCTGGAGACCTTTCGACAGTTCACGGCGGACTGAAGCTTTCTTT. This encodes CAWRPFDSSRRTEAFF.

This clone was counted a few times. The chain joins TRBV30 to TRBJ2-7; 9 bases align to TRBD2. Germline assignment: CDR1 GTSNPN and CDR2 SVGIG (reference sequence). The CDR3 totals 13 residues. J gave up 6 bases and V 4 bases, and 7 bases lay outside the gene matches. The chain's CDR3 is CAWMGLALGEQYF. The CDR3 nucleotides are TGTGCCTGGATGGGACTAGCCCTGGGCGAGCAGTACTTC.

The chain carries TRBV5-1 and TRBJ2-6; TRBD2 matches at 13 bases. The CDR3 consists of 18 residues. The germline V gene encodes CDR1 SGHRS and CDR2 YFSETQ. V was pared by 5 bases and J by 3 bases, with 8 bases of the junction left unmatched. The CDR3 DNA is TGCGCCAGCAGTTCATACGGACTAGCGGGAGTTGGGGCCAACGTCCTGACTTTC. As protein: CASSSYGLAGVGANVLTF.

This chain joins TRBV4-1 and TRBJ1-1, with unresolved D. The V gene lost 0 bases and the J gene lost 1 base, with 15 bases spanning the gap. Germline lookup yields CDR1 MGHRA and CDR2 YSYEKL. The CDR3 is made up of 17 amino acids. The CDR3 loop reads CASSQDLASNRNTEAFF. The CDR3 DNA sequence: TGCGCCAGCAGCCAAGATTTGGCCAGTAACAGGAACACTGAAGCTTTCTTT.

V usage is TRBV5-1 and J usage is TRBJ1-1, with 10 bases matching TRBD1. The CDR3 totals 15 residues. CDR1 SGHRS and CDR2 YFSETQ come from the germline V gene. With 4 bases clipped from V and 5 bases from J, the junction kept 8 bases outside the gene matches. The CDR3, as DNA: TGCGCCAGCAGCGGGGGACAGGGGTCGGGTACTGAAGCTTTCTTT. As protein: CASSGGQGSGTEAFF.

J is TRBJ1-3 and V is TRBV5-4, with D maybe TRBD1 (6 bases). Germline-derived CDR1 and CDR2 are SGHNT and YYREEE (reference sequence). V lost 3 bases to trimming and J lost 0 bases, with 13 bases between them. There are 16 residues in the CDR3. The CDR3 loop reads CASSYQTGNSGNTIYF. In DNA form, the CDR3 reads TGTGCCAGCAGCTACCAAACAGGGAACTCTGGAAACACCATATATTTT.